Each of the 9 T cell receptor beta chains below was sequenced from the same sample in a study of control samples from healthy donors and cancer patients. Clones were read by immunoSEQ multiplex PCR, and TCRdb kept only the in-frame ones, dropping some. Of tens of thousands of clones listed, approximately 93% are singletons. The sample taken for sequencing was blood. The source is a woman between 25 and 40 years old in good health.

V is TRBV15 and J is TRBJ1-3; tentative D call: TRBD1 (6 bases). Deletions cut 3 bases from V and 3 bases from J, with 15 bases between. The germline CDR1 and CDR2 sequences are LNHNV and YYDKDF (reference sequence). The CDR3 runs to 16 residues. CDR3 nucleotides: TGTGCCACCAGCAGTGAAAGGACAGTGGGTGGAAACACCATATATTTT. Translating gives CATSSERTVGGNTIYF.

The gene calls are TRBV7-2 and TRBJ1-4, with D possibly TRBD1 on 5 matching bases. The length of the CDR3 is 16 residues. V lost 5 bases to trimming and J lost 4 bases, with 17 bases between them. CDR1 is SGHTA, CDR2 FQGNSA, per germline. The CDR3 bases are TGTGCCAGCAGCCCTAGGGAGGGGTTGGGTAATGAAAAACTGTTTTTT. This encodes CASSPREGLGNEKLFF.

This clone was seen once. The chain uses TRBV2 and TRBJ2-1; 9 bases line up with TRBD2. This CDR3 is 14 amino acids long. Per germline, CDR1 SNHLY and CDR2 FYNNEI. Trimming at V came to 4 bases and at J to 7 bases, leaving 5 bases not matched to a gene. The CDR3 is CASSGGLAVNEQFF. The CDR3 DNA is TGTGCCAGCAGTGGGGGACTAGCTGTGAATGAGCAGTTCTTC.

The V and J genes are TRBV12-5 and TRBJ1-5; D gene unclear. The CDR3 contains 17 residues. Trimming cost V 4 bases and J 3 bases, with 19 bases left between them. Per the germline V gene, CDR1 is LGHNT and CDR2 is FRNRAP. DNA for the CDR3: TGTGCTAGTGGTTCCGGGATCCTCTCTGGGGACAATCAGCCCCAGCATTTT. Encoded protein: CASGSGILSGDNQPQHF.

V is TRBV10-3 and J is TRBJ2-7, with TRBD1 matching 9 bases. The J call is doubtful: the DNA matches TRBJ2-1 better. Germline assignment: CDR1 ENHRY and CDR2 SYGVKD. The CDR3 totals 14 residues. CDR3 sequence reads: CAINRDRAANEQFF. The CDR3 DNA follows: TGTGCCATCAACAGGGACAGGGCGGCCAATGAGCAGTTCTTC.

This clone was observed a few times. The V gene is TRBV4-2, the J gene TRBJ2-3; D might be TRBD1 or TRBD2, each matching 6 bases. Germline-derived CDR1 and CDR2 are LGHNA and YNFKEQ. V was clipped by 1 base and J by 6 bases, with 14 bases between them. The CDR3 totals 15 residues. CDR3: CASSQGRGDSDTQYF. DNA for the CDR3: TGTGCCAGCAGCCAAGGGAGGGGGGATTCGGATACGCAGTATTTT.

This clone has only one observation. The chain carries TRBV5-1 and TRBJ2-2; 9 positions agree with TRBD1. Germline lookup yields CDR1 SGHRS and CDR2 YFSETQ. The V gene end was trimmed by 4 bases and the J gene end by 8 bases; junction bases not matched to a gene: 6. This CDR3 has 14 residues. The CDR3 here is CASSPGQGSGELFF. CDR3 nucleotide sequence: TGCGCCAGCAGCCCAGGACAGGGGTCAGGGGAGCTGTTTTTT. Together with reference TRBV5-1 and TRBJ2-2, the CDR3 gives the full variable domain: KAGVTQTPRYLIKTRGQQVTLSCSPISGHRSVSWYQQTPGQGLQFLFEYFSETQRNKGNFPGRFSGRQFSNSRSEMNVSTLELGDSALYLCASSPGQGSGELFFGEGSRLTVL.

The chain combines TRBV28 with TRBJ1-5; 10 nucleotides agree with TRBD1. The V segment lost 8 bases and the J segment 2 bases; nucleotides outside the gene matches: 0. This CDR3 region has 13 residues. Germline CDR1 MDHEN, CDR2 SYDVKM. CDR3 nucleotides: TGTGCCAGCGGGACAGGGGGCAATCAGCCCCAGCATTTT. This gives the protein CASGTGGNQPQHF.

The chain couples TRBV27 to TRBJ1-2; D perhaps matches TRBD1 (6 bases). Germline V lookup: CDR1 MNHEY, CDR2 SMNVEV (reference sequence). With 0 bases removed from V and 8 bases from J, the gap between germline ends came to 10 bases. This CDR3 is built from 13 residues. For the CDR3, the DNA is TGTGCCAGCAGTTTATCAGGGGGAAGGGGCTACACCTTC. Amino acid sequence: CASSLSGGRGYTF.